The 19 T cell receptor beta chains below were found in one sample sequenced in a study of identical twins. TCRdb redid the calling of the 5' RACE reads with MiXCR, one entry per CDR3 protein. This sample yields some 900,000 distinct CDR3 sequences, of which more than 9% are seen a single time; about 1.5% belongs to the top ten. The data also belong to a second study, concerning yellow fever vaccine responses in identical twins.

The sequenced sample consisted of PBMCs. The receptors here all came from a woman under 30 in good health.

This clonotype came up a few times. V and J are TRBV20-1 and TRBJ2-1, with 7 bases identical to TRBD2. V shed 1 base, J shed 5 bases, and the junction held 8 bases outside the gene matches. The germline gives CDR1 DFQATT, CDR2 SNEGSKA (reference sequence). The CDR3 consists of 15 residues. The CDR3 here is CSARGIAGVNNEQFF. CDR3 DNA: TGCAGTGCTAGAGGAATAGCGGGTGTAAACAATGAGCAGTTCTTC.

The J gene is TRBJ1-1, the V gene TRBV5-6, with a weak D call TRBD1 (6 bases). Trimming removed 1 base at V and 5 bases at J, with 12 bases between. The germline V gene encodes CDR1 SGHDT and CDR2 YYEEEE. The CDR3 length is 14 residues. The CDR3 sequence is CASSLTGLITEAFF. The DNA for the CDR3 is TGTGCCAGCAGCTTGACAGGGCTTATAACTGAAGCTTTCTTT.

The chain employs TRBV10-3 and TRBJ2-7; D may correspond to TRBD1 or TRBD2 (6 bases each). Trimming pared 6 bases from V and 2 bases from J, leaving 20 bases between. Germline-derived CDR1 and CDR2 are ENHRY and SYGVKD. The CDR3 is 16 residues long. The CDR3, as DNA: TGTGCCATCAGCCGGGAAGGCGGGAAGGGGGCCTACGAGCAGTACTTC. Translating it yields CAISREGGKGAYEQYF.

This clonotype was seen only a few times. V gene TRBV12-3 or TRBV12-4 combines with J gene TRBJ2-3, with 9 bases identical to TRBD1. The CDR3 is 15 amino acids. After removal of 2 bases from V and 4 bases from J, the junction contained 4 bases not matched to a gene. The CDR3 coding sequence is TGTGCCAGCAGTTTATACAGGGGGCCTGCAGATACGCAGTATTTT. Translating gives CASSLYRGPADTQYF.

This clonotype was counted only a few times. CDR3 sequence: CATGTELNSPLHF. CDR3 nucleotide sequence: TGTGCCACCGGGACAGAGCTAAATTCACCCCTCCACTTT. This sequence joins TRBV10-3 and TRBJ1-6; 7 bases map to TRBD1. V gave up 10 bases and J gave up 7 bases; unmatched junction bases: 7. The CDR3 is 13 amino acids. CDR1 and CDR2 (germline): ENHRY, SYGVKD.

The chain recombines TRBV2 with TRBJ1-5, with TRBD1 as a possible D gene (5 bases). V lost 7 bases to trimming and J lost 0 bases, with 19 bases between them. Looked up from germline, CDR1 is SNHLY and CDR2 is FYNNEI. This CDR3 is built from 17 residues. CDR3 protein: CASTGVRDPYSNQPQHF. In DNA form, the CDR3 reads TGTGCCAGCACCGGGGTCAGGGATCCGTATAGCAATCAGCCCCAGCATTTT.

The CDR3 coding sequence is TGTGCCAGCAGCGTAGCCGGGGACAGGGGGCACTCGAACACTGAAGCTTTCTTT. This codes for CASSVAGDRGHSNTEAFF. The chain combines TRBV9 with TRBJ1-1; 12 nucleotides match TRBD1. V lost 0 bases to trimming and J lost 1 base; unmatched junction nucleotides: 7. The germline gives CDR1 SGDLS, CDR2 YYNGEE. The CDR3 sequence is 18 residues long.

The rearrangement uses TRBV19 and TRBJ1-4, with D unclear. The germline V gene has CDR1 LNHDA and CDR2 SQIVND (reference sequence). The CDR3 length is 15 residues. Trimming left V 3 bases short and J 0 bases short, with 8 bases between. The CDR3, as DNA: TGTGCCAGTAGTATCGGCTCCGCAACTAATGAAAAACTGTTTTTT. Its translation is CASSIGSATNEKLFF.

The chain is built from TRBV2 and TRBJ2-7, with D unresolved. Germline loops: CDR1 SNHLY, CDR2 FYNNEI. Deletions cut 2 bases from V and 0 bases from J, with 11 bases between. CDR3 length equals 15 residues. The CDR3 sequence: CASSETLGLSYEQYF. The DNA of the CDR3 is TGTGCCAGCAGTGAAACCCTAGGCCTCTCCTACGAGCAGTACTTC.

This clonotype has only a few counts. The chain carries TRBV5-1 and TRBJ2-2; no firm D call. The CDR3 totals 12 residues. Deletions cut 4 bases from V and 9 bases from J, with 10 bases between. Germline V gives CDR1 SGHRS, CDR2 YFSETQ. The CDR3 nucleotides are TGCGCCAGCAGCGAACTGACGAGGGAGCTGTTTTTT. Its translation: CASSELTRELFF. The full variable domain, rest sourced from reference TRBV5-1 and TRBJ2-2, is KAGVTQTPRYLIKTRGQQVTLSCSPISGHRSVSWYQQTPGQGLQFLFEYFSETQRNKGNFPGRFSGRQFSNSRSEMNVSTLELGDSALYLCASSELTRELFFGEGSRLTVL.

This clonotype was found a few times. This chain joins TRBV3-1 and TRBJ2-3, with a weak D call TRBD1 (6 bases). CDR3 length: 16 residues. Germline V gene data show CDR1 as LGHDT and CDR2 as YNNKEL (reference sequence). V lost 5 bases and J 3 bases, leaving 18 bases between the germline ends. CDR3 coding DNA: TGTGCCAGCAGCTCCCCGGGACACGTGGTGACAGATACGCAGTATTTT. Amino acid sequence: CASSSPGHVVTDTQYF.

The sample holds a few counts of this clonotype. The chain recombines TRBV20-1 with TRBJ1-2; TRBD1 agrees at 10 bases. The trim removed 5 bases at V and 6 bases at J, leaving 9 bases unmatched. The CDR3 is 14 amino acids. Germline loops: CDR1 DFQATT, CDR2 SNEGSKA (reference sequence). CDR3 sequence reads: CSALTGQGTNGYTF. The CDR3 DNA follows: TGCAGTGCTTTGACGGGACAGGGGACGAATGGCTACACCTTC.

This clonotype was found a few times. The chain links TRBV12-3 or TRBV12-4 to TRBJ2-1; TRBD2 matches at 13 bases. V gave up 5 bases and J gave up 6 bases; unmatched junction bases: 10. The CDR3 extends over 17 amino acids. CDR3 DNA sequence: TGTGCCAGCAGTACCTCAATGACTAGCGGGAGGTCCAATGAGCAGTTCTTC. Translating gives CASSTSMTSGRSNEQFF.

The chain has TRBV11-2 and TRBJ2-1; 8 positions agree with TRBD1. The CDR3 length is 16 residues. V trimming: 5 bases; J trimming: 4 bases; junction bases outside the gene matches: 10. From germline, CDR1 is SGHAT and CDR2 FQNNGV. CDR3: CASSRGPQGGYNEQFF. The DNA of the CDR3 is TGTGCCAGCAGCCGGGGGCCACAGGGGGGTTACAATGAGCAGTTCTTC.

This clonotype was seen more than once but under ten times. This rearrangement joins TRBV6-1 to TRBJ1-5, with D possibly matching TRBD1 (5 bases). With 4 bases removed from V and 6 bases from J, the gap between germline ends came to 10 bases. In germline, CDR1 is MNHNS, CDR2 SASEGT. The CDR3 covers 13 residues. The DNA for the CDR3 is TGTGCCAGCAGTGTGGGGGTGCGTCAGCCCCAGCATTTT. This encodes CASSVGVRQPQHF.

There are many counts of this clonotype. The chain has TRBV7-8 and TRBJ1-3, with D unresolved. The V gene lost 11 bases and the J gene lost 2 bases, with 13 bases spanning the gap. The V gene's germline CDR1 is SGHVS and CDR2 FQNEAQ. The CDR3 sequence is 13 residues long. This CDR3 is CASGLRTGNTIYF. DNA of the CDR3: TGTGCCTCCGGGCTCCGGACTGGAAACACCATATATTTT. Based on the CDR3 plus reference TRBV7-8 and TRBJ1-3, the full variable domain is GAGVSQSPRYKVAKRGQDVALRCDPISGHVSLFWYQQALGQGPEFLTYFQNEAQLDKSGLPSDRFFAERPEGSVSTLKIQRTQQEDSAVYLCASGLRTGNTIYFGEGSWLTVV.

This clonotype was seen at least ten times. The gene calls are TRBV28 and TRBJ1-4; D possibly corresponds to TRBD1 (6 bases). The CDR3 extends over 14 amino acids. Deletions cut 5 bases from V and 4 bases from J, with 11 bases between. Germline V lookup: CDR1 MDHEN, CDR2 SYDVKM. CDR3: CASSPGTNNEKLFF. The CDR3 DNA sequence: TGTGCCAGCAGTCCGGGGACAAATAATGAAAAACTGTTTTTT.

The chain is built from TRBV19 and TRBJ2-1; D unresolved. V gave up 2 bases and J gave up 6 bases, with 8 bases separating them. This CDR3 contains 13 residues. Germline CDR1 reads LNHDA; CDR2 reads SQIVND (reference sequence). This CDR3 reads CASSIPRSNEQFF. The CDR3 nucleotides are TGTGCCAGTAGTATACCCAGGTCCAATGAGCAGTTCTTC.

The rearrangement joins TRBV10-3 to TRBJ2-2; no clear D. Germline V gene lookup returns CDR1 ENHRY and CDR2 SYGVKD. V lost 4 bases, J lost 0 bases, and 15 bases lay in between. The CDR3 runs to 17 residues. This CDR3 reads CAISASGYIANTGELFF. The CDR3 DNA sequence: TGTGCCATCAGTGCTAGTGGCTATATCGCGAACACCGGGGAGCTGTTTTTT.